These 27 T cell receptor beta chains came from one sample sequenced in a study of PD-L1 blockade in urothelial cancer. Specified time point: peripheral blood 6 weeks after treatment start. Some clones are missing from TCRdb's copy, which holds only in-frame ones; the method was immunoSEQ multiplex PCR. The sample has about 25,000 clones, 82% seen once. Source: PBMCs, taken around atezolizumab (anti-PD-L1) treatment. Receptor source: a man between 65 and 79 years old with urothelial cancer.

The rearrangement uses TRBV19 and TRBJ2-1, with 7 bases fitting TRBD1. Germline loops: CDR1 LNHDA, CDR2 SQIVND (reference sequence). Germline trimming cut 5 bases from V and 2 bases from J; bases unmatched to any gene: 0. The CDR3 runs 13 residues. The CDR3 DNA follows: TGTGCCAGTAGTGACAGGGCCTACAATGAGCAGTTCTTC. It codes for CASSDRAYNEQFF.

The chain is built from TRBV9 and TRBJ2-7, with 8 bases aligning to TRBD1. Per germline, CDR1 SGDLS and CDR2 YYNGEE. This CDR3 is built from 15 residues. J was trimmed by 5 bases and V by 1 base; bases with no gene match: 8. CDR3 sequence: CASSVQGALRHEQYF. The CDR3, as DNA: TGTGCCAGCAGCGTACAGGGGGCTCTTAGACACGAGCAGTACTTC.

This sequence joins TRBV28 and TRBJ2-7; possibly TRBD1 for D (5 bases). The V end was cut by 7 bases, the J end by 1 base, with 17 bases between. The CDR3 has 15 residues. The germline V gene has CDR1 MDHEN and CDR2 SYDVKM. CDR3 DNA: TGTGCCAGCACCCTTCAGGGTAGGGGTTCCTACGAGCAGTACTTC. Amino acids: CASTLQGRGSYEQYF.

This rearrangement joins TRBV11-3 to TRBJ2-7; D possibly corresponds to TRBD2 (6 bases). The CDR3 totals 13 residues. Germline CDR1 SGHNT, CDR2 YENEEA. Trimming took off 0 bases at V and 6 bases at J, with 9 bases between the two ends. CDR3 nucleotides: TGTGCCAGCAGCTTAGATCTGGGGGGCGAGCAGTACTTC. It codes for CASSLDLGGEQYF.

The CDR3 DNA follows: TGTGCCAGCAGCTTGCCTGAGGACGAGCAGTACTTC. It yields the protein CASSLPEDEQYF. J is TRBJ2-7 and V is TRBV5-4; no clear D gene. The V gene's germline CDR1 is SGHNT and CDR2 YYREEE (reference sequence). V lost 1 base, J lost 5 bases, and 7 bases lay in between. This CDR3 is 12 amino acids long.

This clone was counted once. V and J are TRBV11-2 and TRBJ1-2, with D possibly being TRBD1 (6 bases). CDR3 length equals 14 residues. Germline loops: CDR1 SGHAT, CDR2 FQNNGV. Trimming stripped 5 bases from V and 4 bases from J, with 14 bases between. For the CDR3, the DNA is TGTGCCAGCAGCCCACAGGGAGCACCCTATGGCTACACCTTC. It encodes CASSPQGAPYGYTF.

The chain employs TRBV21-1 and TRBJ2-7; the table gives TRBD2 as D, unverified against the DNA. TRBV21-1 is annotated as a pseudogene. This CDR3 has 12 residues. As DNA, the CDR3 is TGTGCCAGCATATCCGGTGACTACGAGCAGTACTTC. Translating it yields CASISGDYEQYF.

The V and J genes are TRBV29-1 and TRBJ2-5, with D possibly TRBD2 on 6 matching bases. Germline V CDR1 and CDR2: SQVTM, ANQGSEA. The CDR3 runs to 13 residues. The V gene lost 7 bases and the J gene lost 4 bases, with 16 bases spanning the gap. CDR3 DNA sequence: TGCAGCGCTGGGGGGAGTGGGAGAGAGACCCAGTACTTC. Encoded protein: CSAGGSGRETQYF.

This chain uses TRBV6-7 with TRBJ1-4, with D maybe TRBD1 (5 bases). TRBV6-7 is recorded as an ORF, its role being uncertain. The CDR3 contains 13 residues. Trimming shortened V by 5 bases and J by 8 bases, and 12 bases separated the two germline ends. CDR3: CASSGGNGEKLFF. Here the CDR3 DNA reads TGTGCCAGCAGTGGGGGGAATGGGGAAAAACTGTTTTTT.

The gene calls are TRBV27 and TRBJ1-2; tentative D call: TRBD1 (6 bases). Germline lookup yields CDR1 MNHEY and CDR2 SMNVEV (reference sequence). The CDR3 sequence is 12 residues long. V gave up 6 bases and J gave up 8 bases, with 13 bases separating them. The CDR3 loop reads CASRTPGEGYTF. The CDR3 DNA reads as TGTGCCAGCAGGACCCCAGGGGAAGGCTACACCTTC.

The rearrangement uses TRBV4-3 and TRBJ1-3; maybe TRBD1 (5 bases). The V end was cut by 3 bases, the J end by 0 bases, with 12 bases between. Germline CDR1 reads LGHNA; CDR2 reads YSLEER. There are 16 residues in the CDR3. CDR3 nucleotide sequence: TGCGCCAGCAGCCACCTACAGGACCTCTCTGGAAACACCATATATTTT. Translating gives CASSHLQDLSGNTIYF.

The chain has TRBV7-9 and TRBJ2-7; the D gene is possibly TRBD1 (6 bases). The CDR3 runs 14 residues. V lost 4 bases to trimming and J lost 0 bases, with 10 bases between them. Germline V gene lookup returns CDR1 SEHNR and CDR2 FQNEAQ (reference sequence). DNA for the CDR3: TGTGCCAGCAGCTCCGGGACACGCTCCTACGAGCAGTACTTC. Encoded protein: CASSSGTRSYEQYF.

The chain is built from TRBV4-2 and TRBJ1-2, with 7 bases fitting TRBD1. From germline, CDR1 is LGHNA and CDR2 YNFKEQ. The V and J ends lost 3 bases and 3 bases, in that order; junction bases with no gene match: 7. The CDR3 is made up of 15 amino acids. The CDR3 sequence: CASSHQSGTDYGYTF. CDR3 DNA sequence: TGTGCCAGCAGCCATCAATCCGGGACAGACTATGGCTACACCTTC.

The rearrangement links TRBV5-1 to TRBJ2-2; D perhaps matches TRBD2 (6 bases). The CDR3 consists of 15 residues. The V and J ends lost 8 bases and 1 base respectively, with 15 bases between them. Germline CDR1 reads SGHRS; CDR2 reads YFSETQ. This CDR3 reads CASKNGGENTGELFF. The DNA for the CDR3 is TGCGCCAGTAAAAACGGAGGGGAGAACACCGGGGAGCTGTTTTTT. Full variable domain (rest looked up from reference TRBV5-1 and TRBJ2-2): KAGVTQTPRYLIKTRGQQVTLSCSPISGHRSVSWYQQTPGQGLQFLFEYFSETQRNKGNFPGRFSGRQFSNSRSEMNVSTLELGDSALYLCASKNGGENTGELFFGEGSRLTVL.

V usage is TRBV7-9 and J usage is TRBJ1-4, with TRBD1 identical over 9 bases. The CDR3 is 18 residues long. Germline CDR1 and CDR2: SEHNR and FQNEAQ (reference sequence). The trim removed 4 bases at V and 5 bases at J, leaving 14 bases unmatched. The CDR3 region is CASSCLGQGYSCNEKLFF. CDR3 nucleotide sequence: TGTGCCAGCAGCTGCTTGGGACAGGGATACTCTTGCAATGAAAAACTGTTTTTT.

This clone was detected once. The chain is built from TRBV7-9 and TRBJ2-1; 7 bases match TRBD2. Germline CDR1 is SEHNR and CDR2 is FQNEAQ (reference sequence). The V segment lost 1 base and the J segment 5 bases; nucleotides outside the gene matches: 5. This CDR3 spans 15 amino acids. The CDR3 is CASSLGPSGDNEQFF. The CDR3 nucleotides are TGTGCCAGCAGCTTAGGCCCAAGCGGGGACAATGAGCAGTTCTTC.

This clone came up a few times. This chain links TRBV11-2 with TRBJ1-4; D not resolved. This CDR3 region has 13 residues. Germline CDR1 reads SGHAT; CDR2 reads FQNNGV. V gave up 6 bases and J gave up 8 bases, with 13 bases separating them. This CDR3 is CASRRAGAEKLFF. The CDR3 DNA reads as TGTGCCAGCAGGAGGGCAGGCGCCGAAAAACTGTTTTTT.

The chain combines TRBV4-2 with TRBJ2-1; 11 bases are a match to TRBD2. The CDR3 is 16 residues long. Trimming at V came to 0 bases and at J to 11 bases, leaving 9 bases not matched to a gene. Per the germline V gene, CDR1 is LGHNA and CDR2 is YNFKEQ. CDR3 protein: CASSQDRDSGRAQQFF. Written as DNA, the CDR3 is TGTGCCAGCAGCCAAGATCGGGATAGCGGGAGGGCCCAGCAGTTCTTC.

The V call is TRBV5-8, the J call TRBJ1-2; possibly TRBD1 for D (5 bases). This CDR3 is built from 12 residues. Trimming cost V 9 bases and J 4 bases, with 13 bases left between them. The germline V gene has CDR1 SGHTS and CDR2 YDEGEE. CDR3 amino acids: CATVGGFYGYTF. The CDR3 DNA is TGTGCCACTGTGGGGGGTTTCTATGGCTACACCTTC.

The rearrangement joins TRBV18 to TRBJ2-1; 9 bases are a match to TRBD1. The trim removed 3 bases at V and 6 bases at J, leaving 6 bases unmatched. The CDR3 spans 15 residues. CDR1 is KGHSH, CDR2 LQKENI, per germline. CDR3 nucleotide sequence: TGTGCCAGCTCACCCCCTGGGACAGGGACCAATGAGCAGTTCTTC. Protein: CASSPPGTGTNEQFF.

The V call is TRBV5-6, the J call TRBJ2-1; perhaps TRBD2 as D (6 bases). Trimming removed 3 bases at V and 3 bases at J, with 13 bases between. CDR1 is SGHDT, CDR2 YYEEEE, per germline. This CDR3 contains 15 residues. CDR3 sequence (DNA): TGTGCCAGCAGCTGGGGGGACGGTTTCTACAATGAGCAGTTCTTC. Amino acids: CASSWGDGFYNEQFF.

This chain connects TRBV2 to TRBJ2-3; 9 bases are shared with TRBD2. The germline V gene encodes CDR1 SNHLY and CDR2 FYNNEI. The CDR3 sequence is 18 residues long. J gave up 1 base and V 4 bases, and 12 bases lay outside the gene matches. The chain's CDR3 is CASSGLAAWRIGTDTQYF. The CDR3 DNA reads as TGTGCCAGCAGTGGACTAGCGGCCTGGAGGATAGGCACAGATACGCAGTATTTT.

This clone was observed a single time. The rearrangement uses TRBV9 and TRBJ2-2; the D is unclear. The CDR3 consists of 15 residues. Germline V CDR1 and CDR2: SGDLS, YYNGEE. The V gene lost 4 bases and the J gene lost 2 bases, with 12 bases spanning the gap. For the CDR3, the DNA is TGTGCCAGCAGCCCTCGGGTCTTAAACACCGGGGAGCTGTTTTTT. As protein: CASSPRVLNTGELFF.

The genes are TRBV29-1 and TRBJ1-1; D is uncertain. CDR1 is SQVTM, CDR2 ANQGSEA, per germline. The CDR3 consists of 12 residues. The V gene lost 2 bases and the J gene lost 3 bases, with 7 bases spanning the gap. The CDR3 region has the DNA TGCAGCGTTGAAAACAAGTACACTGAAGCTTTCTTT. As protein: CSVENKYTEAFF. Full variable domain (missing parts from reference TRBV29-1 and TRBJ1-1): SAVISQKPSRDICQRGTSLTIQCQVDSQVTMMFWYRQQPGQSLTLIATANQGSEATYESGFVIDKFPISRPNLTFSTLTVSNMSPEDSSIYLCSVENKYTEAFFGQGTRLTVV.

The V and J genes are TRBV4-3 and TRBJ1-4, with D uncertain. CDR1 is LGHNA, CDR2 YSLEER, per germline. The CDR3 consists of 15 residues. With 1 base removed from V and 0 bases from J, the gap between germline ends came to 6 bases. For the CDR3, the DNA is TGCGCCAGCAGCCAAGCACCAGCAACTAATGAAAAACTGTTTTTT. Translated: CASSQAPATNEKLFF.

This chain joins TRBV19 and TRBJ2-1; 9 bases agree with TRBD2. Germline V gene lookup returns CDR1 LNHDA and CDR2 SQIVND (reference sequence). CDR3 length equals 14 residues. Trimming removed 10 bases from V and 9 bases from J; junction bases left unmatched: 13. DNA of the CDR3: TGTGCCACTGCTAGGGCGGGAGGGCCCGTTGAGCAGTTCTTC. It codes for CATARAGGPVEQFF.

DNA for the CDR3: TGTGCCAGCGCGAGCGCCAGTATGACCGGAAACACCATATATTTT. Protein sequence: CASASASMTGNTIYF. J is TRBJ1-3 and V is TRBV5-5, with no clear D. V shed 7 bases and J shed 4 bases, with 18 bases lying between them. CDR1 is SGHKS and CDR2 is YYEKEE in the germline V gene (reference sequence). The CDR3 is 15 residues long.